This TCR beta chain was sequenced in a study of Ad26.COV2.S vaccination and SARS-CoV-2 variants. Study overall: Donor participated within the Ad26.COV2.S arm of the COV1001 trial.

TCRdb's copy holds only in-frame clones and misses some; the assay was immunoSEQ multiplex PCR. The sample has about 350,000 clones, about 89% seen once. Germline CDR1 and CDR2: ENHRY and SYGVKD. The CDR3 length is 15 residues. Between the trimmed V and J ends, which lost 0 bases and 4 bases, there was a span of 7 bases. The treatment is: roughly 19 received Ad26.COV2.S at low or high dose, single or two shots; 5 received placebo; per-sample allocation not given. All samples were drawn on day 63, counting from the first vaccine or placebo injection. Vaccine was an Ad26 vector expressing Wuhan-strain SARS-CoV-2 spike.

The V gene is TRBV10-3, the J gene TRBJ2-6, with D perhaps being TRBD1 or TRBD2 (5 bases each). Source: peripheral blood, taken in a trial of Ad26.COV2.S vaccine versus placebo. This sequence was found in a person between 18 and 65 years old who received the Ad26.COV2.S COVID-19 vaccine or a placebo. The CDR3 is CAISESGVGANVLTF. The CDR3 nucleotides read TGTGCCATCAGTGAGTCGGGGGTCGGGGCCAACGTCCTGACTTTC.